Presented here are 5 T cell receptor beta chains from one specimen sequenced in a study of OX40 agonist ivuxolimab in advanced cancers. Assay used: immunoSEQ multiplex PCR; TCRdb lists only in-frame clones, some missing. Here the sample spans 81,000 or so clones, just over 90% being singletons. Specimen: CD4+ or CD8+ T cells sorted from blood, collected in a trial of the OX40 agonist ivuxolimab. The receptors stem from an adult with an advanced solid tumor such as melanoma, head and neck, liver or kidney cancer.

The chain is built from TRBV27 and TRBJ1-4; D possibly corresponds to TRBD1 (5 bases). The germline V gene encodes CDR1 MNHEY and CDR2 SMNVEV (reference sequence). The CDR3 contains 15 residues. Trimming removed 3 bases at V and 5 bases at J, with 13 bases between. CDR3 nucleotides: TGTGCCAGCAGTTTTACGACAGTGGGGAATGAAAAACTGTTTTTT. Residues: CASSFTTVGNEKLFF.

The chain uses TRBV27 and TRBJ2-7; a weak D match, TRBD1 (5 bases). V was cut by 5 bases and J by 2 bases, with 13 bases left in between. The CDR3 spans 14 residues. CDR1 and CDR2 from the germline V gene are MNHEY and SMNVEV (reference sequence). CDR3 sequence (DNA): TGTGCCAGCAGTCACATGGGGCCACCCTACGAGCAGTACTTC. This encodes CASSHMGPPYEQYF.

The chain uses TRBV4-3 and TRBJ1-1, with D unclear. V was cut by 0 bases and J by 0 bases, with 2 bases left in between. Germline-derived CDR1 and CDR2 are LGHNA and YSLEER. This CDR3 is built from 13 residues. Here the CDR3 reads CASSQEMNTEAFF. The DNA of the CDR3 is TGCGCCAGCAGCCAAGAGATGAACACTGAAGCTTTCTTT.

CDR3 coding DNA: TGTGCCAGCAGTCGAGATAACTATTATATGAACACTGAAGCTTTCTTT. Amino acids: CASSRDNYYMNTEAFF. V gene TRBV5-6 combines with J gene TRBJ1-1, with no clear D. The CDR3 length is 16 residues. CDR1 is SGHDT, CDR2 YYEEEE, per germline. Trimming cost V 5 bases and J 0 bases, with 17 bases left between them. The whole variable domain, remainder taken from reference TRBV5-6 and TRBJ1-1, is DAGVTQSPTHLIKTRGQQVTLRCSPKSGHDTVSWYQQALGQGPQFIFQYYEEEERQRGNFPDRFSGHQFPNYSSELNVNALLLGDSALYLCASSRDNYYMNTEAFFGQGTRLTVV.

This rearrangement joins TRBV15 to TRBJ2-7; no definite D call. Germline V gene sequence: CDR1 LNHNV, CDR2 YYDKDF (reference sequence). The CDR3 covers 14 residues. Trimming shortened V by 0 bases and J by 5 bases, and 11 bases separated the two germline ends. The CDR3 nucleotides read TGTGCCACCAGCAGAGATCTAGGGTTAGACGAGCAGTACTTC. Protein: CATSRDLGLDEQYF.